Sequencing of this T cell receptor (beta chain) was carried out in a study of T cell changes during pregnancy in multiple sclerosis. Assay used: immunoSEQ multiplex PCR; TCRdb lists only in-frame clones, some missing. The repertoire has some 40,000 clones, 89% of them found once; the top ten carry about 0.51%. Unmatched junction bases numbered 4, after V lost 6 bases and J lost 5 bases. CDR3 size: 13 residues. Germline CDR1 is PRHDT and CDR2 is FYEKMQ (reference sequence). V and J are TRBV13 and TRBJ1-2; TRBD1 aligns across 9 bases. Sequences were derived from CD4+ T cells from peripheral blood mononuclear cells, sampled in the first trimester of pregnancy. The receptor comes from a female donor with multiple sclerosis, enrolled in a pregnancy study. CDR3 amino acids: CASSGDRAYGYTF. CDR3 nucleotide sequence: TGTGCCAGCAGTGGGGACAGGGCGTATGGCTACACCTTC. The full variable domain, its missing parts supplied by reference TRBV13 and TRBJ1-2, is AAGVIQSPRHLIKEKRETATLKCYPIPRHDTVYWYQQGPGQDPQFLISFYEKMQSDKGSIPDRFSAQQFSDYHSELNMSSLELGDSALYFCASSGDRAYGYTFGSGTRLTVV.